This T cell receptor beta chain was captured by sequencing in a study of Ad26.COV2.S vaccination and SARS-CoV-2 variants. Findings and caveats of the study: The authors reported substantial breadth in spike-specific CD8+ and CD4+ T cell responses after vaccination.

Generated by immunoSEQ multiplex PCR, the TCRdb table keeps only in-frame clones and is missing some. The repertoire holds roughly 350,000 clones, 86% seen once, with roughly a tenth in the top ten. Treatment here: around 19 received Ad26.COV2.S at low or high dose, single or two shots; five or six received placebo; per-sample allocation not given. Sampling was done on day 63 after the first vaccine or placebo injection. A Boston adult aged 18-55 years was the donor. Of note for this clone: The antigen remains unidentified.

The CDR3 runs 15 residues. The V gene lost 11 bases and the J gene lost 3 bases, with 19 bases spanning the gap. CDR1 and CDR2 from the germline V gene are MDHEN and SYDVKM. This chain uses TRBV28 with TRBJ2-2; D may be TRBD2 (5 bases). The sample was peripheral blood, taken in a trial of Ad26.COV2.S vaccine versus placebo. The clonotype originates from a person between 18 and 60 years old who received the Ad26.COV2.S COVID-19 vaccine or a placebo. The CDR3 bases are TGTGCCTCCTCGGGGTCGGGAATGGACACCGGGGAGCTGTTTTTT. Its protein product is CASSGSGMDTGELFF.